The following is a T cell receptor beta chain sequence with its context. The data are from a study of blood T cell repertoires in COVID-19. Study-wide background: Samples came from the United States, Italy and Spain, spanning acute and convalescent COVID-19. PBMCs, B-cell-depleted T cells, or T cells were the source of the cDNA or gDNA that made up the material.

Sequencing used immunoSEQ multiplex PCR; TCRdb keeps in-frame clones, though not all of them. Of fewer than 200,000 clones in the sample, roughly 87% were seen once. The origin of this receptor is a woman aged 55 to 70 who had recovered from COVID-19. Sequencing used peripheral blood.

The DNA for the CDR3 is TGTGCCAGCAGGGAGTACTCTGGAAACACCATATATTTT. As protein: CASREYSGNTIYF. The rearrangement joins TRBV12-3 or TRBV12-4 to TRBJ1-3; D gene uncertain. The CDR3 totals 13 residues. The V end was cut by 6 bases, the J end by 0 bases, with 6 bases between.